The 14 T cell receptor beta chains listed next were all sequenced from one sample in a study of tumor and adjacent non-tumor tissue in lung cancer. The template was RNA from unsorted bulk tissue. This non-tumor lung sample came from over 3 cm beyond the tumor edge. A modified ARM-PCR protocol with three rounds of nested PCR amplified TCRbeta. TCRdb called the multiplex PCR reads again in MiXCR, with one record for every CDR3 protein. This sample has more than 55,000 distinct CDR3 sequences, with 75% to 85% found just once. Sample: distant non-tumor lung tissue. These receptors were obtained from a man in his 60s with non-small cell lung cancer.

Concerning this clonotype: The junction departs from the called germline gene at one end, perhaps through a read error. V is TRBV6-2 or TRBV6-3 and J is TRBJ2-3; a weak D match, TRBD2 (6 bases). The CDR3 is 15 amino acids. Germline CDR1 MNHEY, CDR2 SVGEGT. The DNA for the CDR3 is TGTGCCTGCAGTTACTGCGGGACTCACACAGATACGCAGTATTTT. The encoded protein is CACSYCGTHTDTQYF.

In regard to this clonotype: The junction departs from germline at one end; a sequencing error may be responsible. V is TRBV20-1 and J is TRBJ1-5, with a possible D match to TRBD1 (5 bases). Germline V gene data show CDR1 as DFQATT and CDR2 as SNEGSKA (reference sequence). The CDR3 length is 15 residues. In DNA form, the CDR3 reads TGCAGTGCTAGAGGTCACGACAGACCTAATCAGCCCCAACATTTT. This gives the protein CSARGHDRPNQPQHF.

Comment on this clonotype: A read error may produce the germline difference seen at one junction end. The rearrangement joins TRBV29-1 to TRBJ2-5; D possibly matches TRBD1 or TRBD2 (5 bases each). This CDR3 comprises 13 residues. Germline assignment: CDR1 SQVTM and CDR2 ANQGSEA. The CDR3 sequence is CSVTDSPSEIQYF. The CDR3, as DNA: TGTAGCGTTACAGACAGTCCGTCTGAGATCCAGTACTTC. The whole variable domain, filled in from reference TRBV29-1 and TRBJ2-5, reads SAVISQKPSRDICQRGTSLTIQCQVDSQVTMMFWYRQQPGQSLTLIATANQGSEATYESGFVIDKFPISRPNLTFSTLTVSNMSPEDSSIYLCSVTDSPSEIQYFGPGTRLLVL.

This clonotype was seen more than once but under ten times. The chain employs TRBV11-1 and TRBJ2-2, with D perhaps matching TRBD2 (5 bases). CDR3 length equals 14 residues. V lost 9 bases, J lost 4 bases, and 15 bases lay in between. Germline loops: CDR1 SGHAT, CDR2 FQDESV (reference sequence). The CDR3 nucleotides are TGTGCCAGTGGCTGTACTAGAGGCACCGGGGAGCTGTTTTTT. Amino acids: CASGCTRGTGELFF. Drawing the rest from reference TRBV11-1 and TRBJ2-2, the complete variable domain is EAEVAQSPRYKITEKSQAVAFWCDPISGHATLYWYRQILGQGPELLVQFQDESVVDDSQLPKDRFSAERLKGVDSTLKIQPAELGDSAMYLCASGCTRGTGELFFGEGSRLTVL.

With respect to this clonotype: It may be a read error: a sequence one base away is much more abundant. The chain links TRBV20-1 to TRBJ2-1, with a weak D call TRBD2 (6 bases). CDR3 length: 16 residues. The germline gives CDR1 DFQATT, CDR2 SNEGSKA (reference sequence). Written as DNA, the CDR3 is TGCAGTGTTAGAAAGATGACCCCGGGGGTTTACAATGAGCAGTTCTTC. As protein: CSVRKMTPGVYNEQFF.

Points on this clonotype: The junction departs from germline at one end; a sequencing error may be responsible. The chain links TRBV5-5 to TRBJ2-7; D gene ambiguous. Germline loops: CDR1 SGHKS, CDR2 YYEKEE (reference sequence). This CDR3 comprises 13 residues. This chain's CDR3 is CASNPNLVHEQYF. CDR3 coding DNA: TGTGCCAGCAACCCCAACTTGGTCCACGAACAGTACTTC.

Notes on this clonotype: This likely comes from a read error, as the CDR3 has no conserved phenylalanine or tryptophan at its end. This chain connects TRBV11-3 to TRBJ2-3, with D unclear. V was trimmed by 6 bases and J by 2 bases, leaving 12 bases between them. This CDR3 contains 14 residues. Per germline, CDR1 SGHNT and CDR2 YENEEA. The DNA of the CDR3 is TGTGCCAGCAGACATAGGGATGTCACAGATACGCAGTATTTA. Translation gives CASRHRDVTDTQYL.

The genes are TRBV28 and TRBJ1-5; TRBD1 aligns across 11 bases. V trimming: 6 bases; J trimming: 5 bases; junction bases outside the gene matches: 6. The CDR3 runs to 15 residues. Germline CDR1 MDHEN, CDR2 SYDVKM. The CDR3 region has the DNA TGTGCCAGCAGATCCGGACAGGGGGCATATCAGCCCCAGCATTTT. The encoded protein is CASRSGQGAYQPQHF.

A few counts support this clonotype. This may be a read error, as it is one base from a much larger clone. The J gene is TRBJ2-1, the V gene TRBV30; D is unresolved. Trimming took off 5 bases at V and 4 bases at J, with 9 bases between the two ends. CDR1 is GTSNPN and CDR2 is SVGIG in the germline V gene (reference sequence). CDR3 size: 12 residues. The CDR3 DNA reads as TGTGCCTGGGGTAACGAGTACAATGAGCAGTTCTTC. Protein sequence: CAWGNEYNEQFF. Full variable domain (outside the CDR3, taken from reference TRBV30 and TRBJ2-1): SQTIHQWPATLVQPVGSPLSLECTVEGTSNPNLYWYRQAAGRGLQLLFYSVGIGQISSEVPQNLSASRPQDRQFILSSKKLLLSDSGFYLCAWGNEYNEQFFGPGTRLTVL.

This clonotype was seen many times. The chain combines TRBV12-3 or TRBV12-4 with TRBJ2-1; D not certain. The CDR3 spans 16 residues. V dropped 8 bases and J dropped 0 bases, with 17 bases sitting between them. Written as DNA, the CDR3 is TGTGCCAGCCTCAACGGCCCTGCAAGCTCCTACAATGAGCAGTTCTTC. As protein: CASLNGPASSYNEQFF.

This clonotype is a singleton in its sample. An end of the junction does not agree with germline; a read error may underlie this. The J gene is TRBJ2-1, the V gene TRBV11-3, with TRBD2 matching over 9 bases. The V gene's germline CDR1 is SGHNT and CDR2 YENEEA. This CDR3 comprises 14 residues. The chain's CDR3 is CVSSFGTSRNGQFF. In DNA, the CDR3 is TGTGTCAGCAGCTTTGGGACTAGCAGGAATGGGCAGTTCTTC. Based on the CDR3 plus reference TRBV11-3 and TRBJ2-1, the full variable domain is EAGVVQSPRYKIIEKKQPVAFWCNPISGHNTLYWYLQNLGQGPELLIRYENEEAVDDSQLPKDRFSAERLKGVDSTLKIQPAELGDSAVYLCVSSFGTSRNGQFFGPGTRLTVL.

The table lists this clonotype with a few counts. Possible read error: a much larger clone is one base away. The CDR3 protein is CATGENYEEYF. The CDR3 bases are TGTGCCACCGGTGAGAACTACGAGGAGTACTTC. The chain uses TRBV24-1 and TRBJ2-7; no clear D gene. Germline V gene sequence: CDR1 KGHDR, CDR2 SFDVKD. CDR3 length: 11 amino acids.

On this clonotype: A junction end diverges from the germline sequence, so it may reflect a read error. J is TRBJ2-3 and V is TRBV4-2, with 7 bases matching TRBD1. The CDR3 is 17 amino acids. Germline values: CDR1 LGHNA, CDR2 YNFKEQ. The CDR3 nucleotides are TGTGCCGGCAGCCAAGAGGGGGCCACACTCCGAGGAGATACGCAGTATTTT. Amino acids: CAGSQEGATLRGDTQYF.

Concerning this clonotype itself: This may come from a read error, since a much larger clone is one base off. The chain uses TRBV28 and TRBJ2-2, with D possibly matching TRBD1 (6 bases). Germline V lookup: CDR1 MDHEN, CDR2 SYDVKM. The CDR3 covers 16 residues. Trimming left V 4 bases short and J 2 bases short, with 14 bases between. CDR3 region: CASSWDIEINTGELFF. CDR3 nucleotide sequence: TGTGCCAGCAGTTGGGACATCGAAATTAACACCGGGGAGCTGTTTTTT.